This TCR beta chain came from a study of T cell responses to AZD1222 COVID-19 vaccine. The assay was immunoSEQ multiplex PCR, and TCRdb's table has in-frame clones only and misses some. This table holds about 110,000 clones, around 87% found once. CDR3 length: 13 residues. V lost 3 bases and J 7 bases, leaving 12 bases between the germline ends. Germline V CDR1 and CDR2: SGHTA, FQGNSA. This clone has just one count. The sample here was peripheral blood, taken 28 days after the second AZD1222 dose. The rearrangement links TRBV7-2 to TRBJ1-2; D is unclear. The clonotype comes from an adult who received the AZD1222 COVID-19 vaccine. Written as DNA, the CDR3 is TGTGCCAGCAGCTTCACCGGGAGTCGTGGCTACACCTTC. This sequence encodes CASSFTGSRGYTF.